This record concerns one T cell receptor beta chain sequence. Antigen: not known. The same CDR3 also results from other DNA sequences found in this sample. Several immunoSEQ 96-well plates shared each subset's DNA, each plate a replicate. Produced via immunoSEQ multiplex PCR; TCRdb's table is partial and in-frame only. The data hold some 1,400,000 clones, with approximately 97% observed a single time. The data were obtained in a study of shared clonotypes between healthy human individuals. Across the whole study: Samples came from a couple of female and a few male donors aged 18 to 49. Plates per donor: three CD4 naive, three CD4 memory, two CD8 naive, one CD8 memory.

General observations from the study: Generation probabilities were higher for clonotypes shared across all four sorted-subset donors than for unshared ones.

The sequence was obtained from a man aged 30-40 years in good health. Sample: naive CD4+ T cells sorted from blood. As to subset: CD45RA+ positively selected.

The DNA for the CDR3 is TGCGCCAGCAGCTTGCTAGCGGGCTACAATGAGCAGTTCTTC. Protein: CASSLLAGYNEQFF. This chain connects TRBV5-1 to TRBJ2-1, with TRBD2 matching 8 bases. The V gene's germline CDR1 is SGHRS and CDR2 YFSETQ. This CDR3 has 14 amino acids. J lost 3 bases, V lost 1 base, and 0 bases had no gene match.